This T cell receptor (beta chain) derives from a study of T cells expressing NK-cell markers. CDR1 is MDHEN and CDR2 is SYDVKM in the germline V gene. CDR3 length: 15 residues. TCRdb reprocessed the 5' RACE reads and reports one entry per CDR3 protein, with no DNA. This sample contains approximately 380,000 distinct CDR3 sequences. The sequence was collected from a man aged 18-70 years in good health. The specimen was blood T cells: a sorted CD56 or NKG2C T cell subset, CD4+ or CD8+ T cells, or bulk PBMC T cells (not recorded which). This chain connects TRBV28 to TRBJ1-1. The CDR3 region is CASSFPLRMNTEAFF. Full variable domain (missing parts from reference TRBV28 and TRBJ1-1): DVKVTQSSRYLVKRTGEKVFLECVQDMDHENMFWYRQDPGLGLRLIYFSYDVKMKEKGDIPEGYSVSREKKERFSLILESASTNQTSMYLCASSFPLRMNTEAFFGQGTRLTVV.